This passage covers 11 T cell receptor beta chains from one sample sequenced in a study of blood T cell repertoires in COVID-19. Here immunoSEQ multiplex PCR was the method, and the copy in TCRdb shows in-frame clones only, minus some. The repertoire holds some 80,000 clones, with under 85% as singletons. The sample consisted of peripheral blood. These receptors were obtained from a human donor in a cohort sampled during active COVID-19.

This rearrangement joins TRBV9 to TRBJ1-5; a possible D gene is TRBD1 (5 bases). Germline assignment: CDR1 SGDLS and CDR2 YYNGEE. V was shortened by 2 bases and J by 7 bases, with 16 bases between the two germline ends. The CDR3 loop spans 15 amino acids. The CDR3 sequence is CASSVGRGSGQPQHF. The CDR3 DNA is TGTGCCAGCAGCGTTGGGAGGGGTTCCGGCCAGCCCCAGCATTTT. Full variable domain (rest looked up from reference TRBV9 and TRBJ1-5): DSGVTQTPKHLITATGQRVTLRCSPRSGDLSVYWYQQSLDQGLQFLIQYYNGEERAKGNILERFSAQQFPDLHSELNLSSLELGDSALYFCASSVGRGSGQPQHFGDGTRLSIL.

The CDR3 sequence: CASSNRGRGEAFF. The CDR3 DNA reads as TGTGCCAGCAGCAACAGGGGGCGCGGTGAAGCTTTCTTT. The chain couples TRBV6-5 to TRBJ1-1; 9 bases are a match to TRBD1. Germline loops: CDR1 MNHEY, CDR2 SVGAGI. This CDR3 has 13 residues. V lost 6 bases, J lost 7 bases, and 6 bases stayed unmatched.

For the CDR3, the DNA is TGTGCCAGCAGCGACGGACTAGCGCGCTCCTACGAGCAGTACTTC. Translating it yields CASSDGLARSYEQYF. The chain carries TRBV7-2 and TRBJ2-7, with 9 bases lining up with TRBD2. The CDR3 extends over 15 amino acids. With 5 bases clipped from V and 0 bases from J, the junction kept 5 bases outside the gene matches. CDR1 is SGHTA and CDR2 is FQGNSA in the germline V gene.

The chain carries TRBV18 and TRBJ2-7; TRBD2 matches 8 bases. V lost 0 bases to trimming and J lost 5 bases; unmatched junction nucleotides: 6. The CDR3 sequence is 15 residues long. Per the germline V gene, CDR1 is KGHSH and CDR2 is LQKENI. CDR3 DNA: TGTGCCAGCTCACCACCGCGGGGGGCGGGGGACGAGCAGTACTTC. This sequence encodes CASSPPRGAGDEQYF.

The DNA of the CDR3 is TGTGCCAGCAGATCCGATGACAGGGGGCAAGAGACCCAGTACTTC. The encoded protein is CASRSDDRGQETQYF. The V gene is TRBV7-8, the J gene TRBJ2-5; TRBD1 matches 9 bases. The CDR3 consists of 15 residues. Per the germline V gene, CDR1 is SGHVS and CDR2 is FQNEAQ. V lost 6 bases and J lost 2; bases outside the gene matches: 7.

Only a few counts were recorded for this clone. The chain has TRBV14 and TRBJ2-7, with D maybe TRBD1 (7 bases). V lost 1 base, J lost 4 bases, and 20 bases lay in between. This CDR3 is built from 17 residues. The V gene's germline CDR1 is SGHDN and CDR2 FVKESK. CDR3 in amino acids: CASSQVRTGGEPYEQYF. CDR3 nucleotides: TGTGCCAGCAGCCAAGTCAGGACAGGCGGGGAGCCTTACGAGCAGTACTTC.

This clone came up once. The chain is built from TRBV6-5 and TRBJ1-5; perhaps TRBD1 as D (5 bases). V was cut by 6 bases and J by 0 bases, with 9 bases left in between. Germline CDR1 is MNHEY and CDR2 is SVGAGI. This CDR3 is built from 14 residues. Here the CDR3 reads CASSRGGSNQPQHF. The CDR3, as DNA: TGTGCCAGCAGCCGGGGGGGTAGCAATCAGCCCCAGCATTTT.

The chain uses TRBV2 and TRBJ2-3, with 10 positions matching TRBD1. The J segment lost 4 bases and the V segment lost 5 bases, leaving 6 bases of the junction unmatched. Germline V gives CDR1 SNHLY, CDR2 FYNNEI. CDR3 length: 15 amino acids. The CDR3 coding sequence is TGTGCCAGCAGTACTTTTGGACAGGGGGCAGATACGCAGTATTTT. It specifies CASSTFGQGADTQYF.

This sequence joins TRBV7-2 and TRBJ1-5; the D is unclear. Germline CDR1 SGHTA, CDR2 FQGNSA. V was pared by 2 bases and J by 5 bases, with 10 bases between. This CDR3 has 14 amino acids. DNA for the CDR3: TGTGCCAGCAGCTTAACCGGGTTTTATCAGCCCCAGCATTTT. Encoded protein: CASSLTGFYQPQHF.

CDR3 coding DNA: TGTGCCAGCAGGCAGGCTAGCACAGATACGCAGTATTTT. This codes for CASRQASTDTQYF. The chain links TRBV11-2 to TRBJ2-3; D not resolved. Germline V lookup: CDR1 SGHAT, CDR2 FQNNGV. The germline V and J ends were trimmed by 6 bases and 0 bases, with 7 bases remaining between them. The CDR3 extends over 13 amino acids.

This clone was seen a few times. J is TRBJ1-1 and V is TRBV10-1; weak D call: TRBD1 (6 bases). Germline V gene data show CDR1 as WNHNN and CDR2 as SYGVQD (reference sequence). The CDR3 is made up of 13 amino acids. Trimming left V 6 bases short and J 2 bases short, with 10 bases between. The chain's CDR3 is CASRRTENTEAFF. CDR3 coding DNA: TGCGCCAGCAGACGGACAGAAAACACTGAAGCTTTCTTT.